The rows below give T cell receptor beta chains drawn from one sample of a study of low-dose radiotherapy and immunotherapy resistance in tumors. Each CDR3 protein is one row after TCRdb ran MiXCR on the reads. Of under 95,000 distinct CDR3 sequences listed, over 15% are singletons. The specimen comprised PBMCs, sampled before treatment. Receptor source: a male donor with prostate cancer. CDR3s include the opening cysteine and the closing phenylalanine or tryptophan. Each record gives: D gene, J gene, V gene, clone size, CDR3 DNA, CDR3 protein. The D gene is left open where the match is weak. Clone sizes are given selectively: once, few, many, or a class where the clone is expanded.

NA	TRBJ1-1	TRBV7-9	many	TGTGCCAGCAGCTTGGAGACCTTGAACACTGAAGCTTTCTTT	CASSLETLNTEAFF
TRBD1	TRBJ2-4	TRBV4-1	many	TGCGCCAGCAGCCAAGCCCGACAGGGGGGGAGACAGTACTTC	CASSQARQGGRQYF
TRBD1	TRBJ2-5	TRBV29-1	many	TGCAGCGGAGGGACAGGGCGGGAGACCCAGTACTTC	CSGGTGRETQYF
NA	TRBJ1-2	TRBV6-5	many	TGTGCCAGCAACTCACAGGGAGGCTACACCTTC	CASNSQGGYTF
TRBD1	TRBJ1-1	TRBV5-1	many	TGCGCCAGCAGCCCGGAGGGGGCCTCACTTTTTGAAGCTTTCTTT	CASSPEGASLFEAFF
NA	TRBJ2-1	TRBV10-2	many	TGCGCCAGCAGTGGGGGTGAACGAGGTCTCAGCTCCTACAATGAGCAGTTCTTC	CASSGGERGLSSYNEQFF
TRBD2	TRBJ2-7	TRBV11-2	NA	TGTGCCAGCAGCTACCGGGGGGGCCAGGGGCGGGAGCAGTACTTC	CASSYRGGQGREQYF
TRBD1	TRBJ1-1	TRBV6-5	NA	TGTGCCAGCAGTTACGGGACAGTGAACACTGAAGCTTTCTTT	CASSYGTVNTEAFF
TRBD1	TRBJ1-4	TRBV5-1	many	TGCGCCAGCAGCCGCTGGGGGGACAGGGACACCAATGAAAAACTGTTTTTT	CASSRWGDRDTNEKLFF
NA	TRBJ2-3	TRBV5-1	many	TGCGCCAGCAGCTTGAACACGGGGTCAAATACGCAGTATTTT	CASSLNTGSNTQYF
TRBD1	TRBJ2-7	TRBV19	many	TGTGCCAGTAGTGATACAGGGGTCGGCGAGCAGTACTTC	CASSDTGVGEQYF
NA	TRBJ1-1	TRBV7-2	many	TGTGCCAGCAGCCCGGCTCTTAGGGGAACTGAAGCTTTCTTT	CASSPALRGTEAFF
TRBD1	TRBJ2-7	TRBV5-5	many	TGTGCCAGCAGCTTGGGACAGGGGTTGGGGGCCTACGAGCAGTACTTC	CASSLGQGLGAYEQYF
NA	TRBJ2-1	TRBV5-1	many	TGCGCCAGCAGCTTGGCAGCAGGGGATTCGTACAATGAGCAGTTCTTC	CASSLAAGDSYNEQFF
NA	TRBJ1-1	TRBV2	NA	TGTGCCAGCCAGTTTAAGTCCCGCTTACCTGAAGCTTTCTTT	CASQFKSRLPEAFF
NA	TRBJ2-1	TRBV29-1	many	TGCAGCGTCTCAGGGAGCTCCTACAATGAGCAGTTCTTC	CSVSGSSYNEQFF
NA	TRBJ1-1	TRBV4-2	once	TGTGCCAGCAGCCCGGGAGTGGACTTGATGGCTTTCTTT	CASSPGVDLMAFF
TRBD1	TRBJ2-7	TRBV20-1	many	TGCAGTGCTAGACCAACGGGACAGCCTTACGAGCAGTACTTC	CSARPTGQPYEQYF
NA	TRBJ2-2	TRBV12-3/TRBV12-4	many	TGTGCCAGCAGTATGGACACCGGGGAGCTGTTTTTT	CASSMDTGELFF
NA	TRBJ2-7	TRBV29-1	many	TGCAGCGCCGAAGGAGGAGCTCACTACGAGCAGTACTTC	CSAEGGAHYEQYF
TRBD2	TRBJ2-3	TRBV6-1	once	TGTGCCAGCAGTCCGCAGCGGGGGGTTGGGGATACGCAGTATTTT	CASSPQRGVGDTQYF
NA	TRBJ1-4	TRBV4-2	NA	TGTGCCAGCAGCCAAGACAGAAAAGCAACTAATGAAAAACTGTTTTTT	CASSQDRKATNEKLFF
NA	TRBJ2-3	TRBV29-1	NA	TGCAGCGTGGGGGAAGGTGTCACAGATACGCAGTATTTC	CSVGEGVTDTQYF
TRBD2	TRBJ2-7	TRBV20-1	many	TGCAGTGCTAACTCACCTAGCGGGGCTTCCTACGAGCAGTACTTC	CSANSPSGASYEQYF
TRBD1	TRBJ2-2	TRBV5-4	many	TGTGCCAGCAGCGGGGGTCAGGGGGCCGCCGGGGAGCTGTTTTTT	CASSGGQGAAGELFF
TRBD1	TRBJ1-3	TRBV20-1	NA	TGCAGTGCTAGCTCCTACAGGGGGCCCGGAAACACCATATATTTT	CSASSYRGPGNTIYF
TRBD2	TRBJ2-1	TRBV29-1	many	TGCAGCGTTGATGGCGGGGGGTCCGGCAATGAGCAGTTCTTC	CSVDGGGSGNEQFF
NA	TRBJ2-7	TRBV2	many	TGTGCCAGCAGAGACCTGTGGACGGGCGAGCAGTACTTC	CASRDLWTGEQYF
NA	TRBJ1-5	TRBV7-8	many	TGTGCCAGCAGCTTAGCGAGGGCAGGGGATCAGCCCCAGCATTTT	CASSLARAGDQPQHF
NA	TRBJ1-2	TRBV27	NA	TGTGCCAGCAGTTTTGAGGGTGGGTTGGGGAGCGGCTACACCTTC	CASSFEGGLGSGYTF
NA	TRBJ2-2	TRBV10-2	many	TGCGCCAGCAGTGAGCCGGGGGCCGGGGAGCTGTTTTTT	CASSEPGAGELFF
TRBD1	TRBJ2-7	TRBV4-1	many	TGCGCCAGCAGCCAATTAGGGGACAGGCGCCACGAGCAGTACTTC	CASSQLGDRRHEQYF
NA	TRBJ1-4	TRBV11-2	many	TGTGCCAGCAGCTTTAGGGAGGGGTACGAAAAACTGTTTTTT	CASSFREGYEKLFF
NA	TRBJ1-1	TRBV2	many	TGTGCCAGCAGTGTGGAGGGGACGAACACTGAAGCTTTCTTT	CASSVEGTNTEAFF
TRBD1	TRBJ2-3	TRBV6-2/TRBV6-3	many	TGTGCCAGCAGAGCTCGGGACAGGGTATGGGGGACCGAAACAGATACGCAGTATTTT	CASRARDRVWGTETDTQYF
TRBD2	TRBJ2-2	TRBV12-3/TRBV12-4	many	TGTGCCAGCAGTCCCTTGCTAGCGGGGGCATCCGGGGAGCTGTTTTTT	CASSPLLAGASGELFF
NA	TRBJ2-7	TRBV6-2/TRBV6-3	many	TGTGCCAGCAGTCCTAGGGGCGCAACAGGGTTAGGCCTGTTTATCTACGAGCAGTACTTC	CASSPRGATGLGLFIYEQYF
TRBD1	TRBJ2-7	TRBV11-2	many	TGTGCCAGCAGCCCGGGACAGGGGGCAGGTTACTACGAGCAGTACTTC	CASSPGQGAGYYEQYF
TRBD2	TRBJ2-3	TRBV20-1	many	TGCAGTGGTCTAGCGGGGGGTGATGTGGCGCAGTATTTT	CSGLAGGDVAQYF
TRBD2	TRBJ2-1	TRBV24-1	many	TGTGCCACCAGTGATGCTTCTAGCGGGGGTTTCGGTGAGCAGTTCTTC	CATSDASSGGFGEQFF
TRBD1	TRBJ2-5	TRBV14	many	TGTGCCAGCAGCCCAAGGTCCCCCAACAGGGGGCTGGAGACCCAGTACTTC	CASSPRSPNRGLETQYF
TRBD2	TRBJ2-3	TRBV10-3	NA	TGTGCCATCACCAACGCGGACCCGGGACTAGTGGCAGATACGCAGTATTTT	CAITNADPGLVADTQYF